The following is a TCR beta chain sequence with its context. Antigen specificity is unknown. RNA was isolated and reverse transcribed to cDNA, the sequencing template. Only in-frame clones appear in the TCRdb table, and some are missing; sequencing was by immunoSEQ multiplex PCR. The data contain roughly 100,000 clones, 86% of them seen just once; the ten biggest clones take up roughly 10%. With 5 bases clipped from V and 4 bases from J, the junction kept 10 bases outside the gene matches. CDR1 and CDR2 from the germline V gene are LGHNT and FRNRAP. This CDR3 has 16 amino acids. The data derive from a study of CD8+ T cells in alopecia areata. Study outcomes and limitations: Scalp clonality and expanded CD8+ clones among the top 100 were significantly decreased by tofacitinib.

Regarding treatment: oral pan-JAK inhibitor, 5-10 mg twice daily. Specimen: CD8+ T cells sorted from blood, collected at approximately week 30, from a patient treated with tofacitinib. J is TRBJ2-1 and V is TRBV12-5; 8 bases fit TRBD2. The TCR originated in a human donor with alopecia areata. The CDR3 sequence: CASGLFWVAGYNEQFF. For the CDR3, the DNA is TGTGCTAGTGGTCTTTTCTGGGTAGCGGGATACAATGAGCAGTTCTTC.